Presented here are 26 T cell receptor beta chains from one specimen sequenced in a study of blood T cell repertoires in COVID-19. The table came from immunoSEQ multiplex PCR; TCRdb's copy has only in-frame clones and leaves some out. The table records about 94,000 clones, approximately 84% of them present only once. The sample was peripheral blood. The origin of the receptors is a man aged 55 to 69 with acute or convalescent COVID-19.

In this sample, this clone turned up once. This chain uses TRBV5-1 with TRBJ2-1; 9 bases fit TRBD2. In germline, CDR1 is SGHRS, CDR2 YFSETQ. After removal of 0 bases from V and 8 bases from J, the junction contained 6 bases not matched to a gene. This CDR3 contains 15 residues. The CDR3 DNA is TGCGCCAGCAGCTTGGGCGGGGGGGCTGTGGATGAGCAGTTCTTC. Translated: CASSLGGGAVDEQFF.

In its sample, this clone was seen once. The CDR3 nucleotides are TGTGCCAGCAGCGTAGACGATAAGCGGAAATACAATGAGCAGTTCTTC. As protein: CASSVDDKRKYNEQFF. The chain recombines TRBV9 with TRBJ2-1; a weak D match, TRBD2 (5 bases). The germline V gene has CDR1 SGDLS and CDR2 YYNGEE. The CDR3 runs 16 residues. V lost 0 bases and J 4 bases, leaving 14 bases between the germline ends.

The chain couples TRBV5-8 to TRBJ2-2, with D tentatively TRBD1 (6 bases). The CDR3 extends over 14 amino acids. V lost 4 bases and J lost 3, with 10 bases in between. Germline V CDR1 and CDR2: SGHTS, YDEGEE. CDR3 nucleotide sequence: TGTGCCAGCAGCCGACGGACAGACACCGGGGAGCTGTTTTTT. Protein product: CASSRRTDTGELFF.

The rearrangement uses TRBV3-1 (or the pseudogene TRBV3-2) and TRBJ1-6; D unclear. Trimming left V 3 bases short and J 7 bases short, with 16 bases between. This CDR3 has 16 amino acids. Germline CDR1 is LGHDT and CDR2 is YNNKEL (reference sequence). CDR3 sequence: CASSHLGLFGNSPLHF. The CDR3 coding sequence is TGTGCCAGCAGCCATTTAGGCCTTTTCGGGAATTCACCCCTCCACTTT.

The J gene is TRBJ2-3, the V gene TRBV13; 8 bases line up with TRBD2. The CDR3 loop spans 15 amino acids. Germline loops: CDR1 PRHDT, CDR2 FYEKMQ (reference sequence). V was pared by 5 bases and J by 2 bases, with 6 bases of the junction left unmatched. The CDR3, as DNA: TGTGCCAGCAGCCCACGGGGGGGGGCCACAGATACGCAGTATTTT. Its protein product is CASSPRGGATDTQYF.

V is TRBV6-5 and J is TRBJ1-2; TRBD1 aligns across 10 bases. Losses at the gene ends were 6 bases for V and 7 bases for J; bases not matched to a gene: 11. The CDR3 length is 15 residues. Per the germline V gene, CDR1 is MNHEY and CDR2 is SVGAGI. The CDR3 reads CASSRTRQGAGGYTF. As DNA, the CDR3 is TGTGCCAGCAGCCGCACACGACAGGGGGCCGGTGGCTACACCTTC.

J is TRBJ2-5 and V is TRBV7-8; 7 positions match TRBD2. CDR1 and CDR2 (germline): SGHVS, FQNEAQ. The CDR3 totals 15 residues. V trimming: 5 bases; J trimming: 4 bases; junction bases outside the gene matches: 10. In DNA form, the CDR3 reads TGTGCCAGCAGCCCCAGGGAGGGGAGGGGAGAGACCCAGTACTTC. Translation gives CASSPREGRGETQYF.

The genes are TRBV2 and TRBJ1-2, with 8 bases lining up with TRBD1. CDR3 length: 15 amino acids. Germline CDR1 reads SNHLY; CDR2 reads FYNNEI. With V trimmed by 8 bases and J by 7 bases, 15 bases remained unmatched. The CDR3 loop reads CASVEDRGVPRGYTF. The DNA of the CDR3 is TGTGCCAGCGTAGAAGACAGGGGCGTGCCTCGTGGCTACACCTTC.

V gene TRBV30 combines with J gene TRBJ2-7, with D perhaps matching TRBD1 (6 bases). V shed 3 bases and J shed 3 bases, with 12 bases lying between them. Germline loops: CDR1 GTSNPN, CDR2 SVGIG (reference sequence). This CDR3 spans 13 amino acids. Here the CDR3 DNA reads TGTGCCTGGAGACGGACAGCAGGCTACGAGCAGTACTTC. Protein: CAWRRTAGYEQYF.

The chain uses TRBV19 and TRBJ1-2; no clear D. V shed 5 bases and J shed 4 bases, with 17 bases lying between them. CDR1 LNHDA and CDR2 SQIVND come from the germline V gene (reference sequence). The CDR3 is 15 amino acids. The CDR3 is CASSATGYPFYGYTF. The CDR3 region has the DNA TGTGCCAGTAGTGCCACCGGGTATCCGTTCTATGGCTACACCTTC.

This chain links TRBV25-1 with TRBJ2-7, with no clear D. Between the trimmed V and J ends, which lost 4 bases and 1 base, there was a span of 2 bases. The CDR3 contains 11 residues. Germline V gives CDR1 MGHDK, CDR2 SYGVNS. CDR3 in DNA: TGTGCCAGCAGTGTATCCTACGAGCAGTACTTC. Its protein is CASSVSYEQYF.

Here the CDR3 reads CASSARTGRSGNTIYF. CDR3 DNA: TGTGCCAGCAGCGCCCGGACAGGGAGGTCTGGAAACACCATATATTTT. This chain connects TRBV7-8 to TRBJ1-3; the match to TRBD1 covers 8 bases. After removal of 5 bases from V and 1 base from J, the junction contained 7 bases not matched to a gene. Germline-derived CDR1 and CDR2 are SGHVS and FQNEAQ. The CDR3 loop spans 16 amino acids. Filled out from reference TRBV7-8 and TRBJ1-3, the complete variable domain reads GAGVSQSPRYKVAKRGQDVALRCDPISGHVSLFWYQQALGQGPEFLTYFQNEAQLDKSGLPSDRFFAERPEGSVSTLKIQRTQQEDSAVYLCASSARTGRSGNTIYFGEGSWLTVV.

The CDR3 region has the DNA TGTGCCAGCTCATTGACAGCGAACACTGAAGCTTTCTTT. This gives the protein CASSLTANTEAFF. This sequence joins TRBV18 and TRBJ1-1, with D possibly matching TRBD1 (5 bases). Germline loops: CDR1 KGHSH, CDR2 LQKENI. The CDR3 has 13 residues. Trimming stripped 5 bases from V and 1 base from J, with 8 bases between.

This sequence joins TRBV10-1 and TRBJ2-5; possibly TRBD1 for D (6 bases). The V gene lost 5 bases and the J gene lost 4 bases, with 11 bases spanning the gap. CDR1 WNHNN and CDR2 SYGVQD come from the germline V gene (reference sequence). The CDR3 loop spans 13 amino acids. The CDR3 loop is CASSHKGGETQYF. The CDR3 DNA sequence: TGCGCCAGCAGTCATAAAGGGGGAGAGACCCAGTACTTC.

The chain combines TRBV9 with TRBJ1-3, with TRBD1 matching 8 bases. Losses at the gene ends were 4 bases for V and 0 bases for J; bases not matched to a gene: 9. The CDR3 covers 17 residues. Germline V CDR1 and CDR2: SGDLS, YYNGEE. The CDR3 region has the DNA TGTGCCAGCAGCTCCTGGGACAGGCTGATCTCTGGAAACACCATATATTTT. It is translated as CASSSWDRLISGNTIYF.

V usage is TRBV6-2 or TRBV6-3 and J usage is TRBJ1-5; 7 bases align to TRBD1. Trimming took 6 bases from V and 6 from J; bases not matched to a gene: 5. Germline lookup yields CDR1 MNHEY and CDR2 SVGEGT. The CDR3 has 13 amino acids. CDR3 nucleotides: TGTGCCAGCAGCTATGACAGGGCTCAGCCCCAGCATTTT. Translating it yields CASSYDRAQPQHF.

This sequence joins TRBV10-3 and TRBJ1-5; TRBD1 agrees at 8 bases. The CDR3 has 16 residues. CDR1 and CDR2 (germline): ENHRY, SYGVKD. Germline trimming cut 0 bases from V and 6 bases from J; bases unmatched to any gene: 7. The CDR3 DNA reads TGTGCCATCAGTGAGTCGGGCAGGGGGCCAGGTCAGCCCCAGCATTTT. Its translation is CAISESGRGPGQPQHF.

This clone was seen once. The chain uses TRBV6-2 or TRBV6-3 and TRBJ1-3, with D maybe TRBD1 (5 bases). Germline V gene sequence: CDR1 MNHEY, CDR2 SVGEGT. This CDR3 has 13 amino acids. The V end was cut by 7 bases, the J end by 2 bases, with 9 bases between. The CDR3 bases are TGTGCCAGCATCCCGGGGCCTGGAAACACCATATATTTT. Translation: CASIPGPGNTIYF.

The CDR3, as DNA: TGTGCCAGCAGCTTCGGACAGGTCTCTAATTCACCCCTCCACTTT. Translating it yields CASSFGQVSNSPLHF. The V call is TRBV11-2, the J call TRBJ1-6; 7 nucleotides align to TRBD1. Germline assignment: CDR1 SGHAT and CDR2 FQNNGV. The J segment lost 6 bases and the V segment lost 3 bases, leaving 5 bases of the junction unmatched. This CDR3 has 15 amino acids.

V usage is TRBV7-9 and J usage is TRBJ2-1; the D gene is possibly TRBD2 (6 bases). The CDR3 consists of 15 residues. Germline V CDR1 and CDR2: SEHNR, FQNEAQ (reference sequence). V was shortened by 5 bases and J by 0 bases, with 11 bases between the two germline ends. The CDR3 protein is CASSPRGSSYNEQFF. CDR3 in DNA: TGTGCCAGCAGCCCCCGGGGGAGCTCCTACAATGAGCAGTTCTTC.

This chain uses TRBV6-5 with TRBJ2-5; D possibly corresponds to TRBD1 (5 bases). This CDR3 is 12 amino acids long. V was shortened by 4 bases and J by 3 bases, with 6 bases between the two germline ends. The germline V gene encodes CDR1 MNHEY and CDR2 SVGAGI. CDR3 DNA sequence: TGTGCCAGCAGTTCGACAGAAGAGACCCAGTACTTC. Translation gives CASSSTEETQYF.

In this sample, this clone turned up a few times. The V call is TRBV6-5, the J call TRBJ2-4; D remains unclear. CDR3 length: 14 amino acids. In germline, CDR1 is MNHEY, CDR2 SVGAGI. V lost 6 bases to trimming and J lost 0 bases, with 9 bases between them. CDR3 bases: TGTGCCAGCAGGGGCTCTATAGCCAAAAACATTCAGTACTTC. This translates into CASRGSIAKNIQYF.

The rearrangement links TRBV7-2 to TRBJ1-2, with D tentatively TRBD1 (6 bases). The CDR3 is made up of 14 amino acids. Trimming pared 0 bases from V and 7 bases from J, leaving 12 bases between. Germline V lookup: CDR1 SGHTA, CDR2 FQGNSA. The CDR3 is CASSLAGAGVGYTF. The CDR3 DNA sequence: TGTGCCAGCAGCTTAGCGGGGGCAGGGGTTGGCTACACCTTC.

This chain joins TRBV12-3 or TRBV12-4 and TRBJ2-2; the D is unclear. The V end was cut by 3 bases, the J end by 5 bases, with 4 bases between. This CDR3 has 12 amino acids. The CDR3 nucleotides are TGTGCCAGCAGTTTTATAACCGGGGAGCTGTTTTTT. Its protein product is CASSFITGELFF.

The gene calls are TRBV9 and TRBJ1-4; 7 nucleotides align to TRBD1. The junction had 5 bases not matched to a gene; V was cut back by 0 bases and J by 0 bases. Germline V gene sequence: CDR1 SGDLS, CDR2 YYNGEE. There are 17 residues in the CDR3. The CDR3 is CASSVGQGFATNEKLFF. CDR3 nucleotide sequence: TGTGCCAGCAGCGTAGGACAGGGATTTGCAACTAATGAAAAACTGTTTTTT.

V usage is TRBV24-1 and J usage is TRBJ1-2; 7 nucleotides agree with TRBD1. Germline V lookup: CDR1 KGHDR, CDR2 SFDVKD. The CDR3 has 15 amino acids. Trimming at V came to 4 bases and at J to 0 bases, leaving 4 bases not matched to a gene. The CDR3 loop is CATSDRTGTNYGYTF. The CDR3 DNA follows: TGTGCCACCAGTGACCGGACAGGAACTAACTATGGCTACACCTTC.